This T cell receptor beta chain was sequenced in a study of T cells after yellow fever vaccination. Study-level results: Re-detected after boosting: most primary clones, 96% of CD4 and about 90% of CD8.

Worth noting for this clonotype: As yet, its antigen is unknown.

Each CDR3 protein gets one entry after TCRdb re-called the 5' RACE reads with MiXCR. The data contain a few hundred thousand distinct CDR3 sequences, more than 3% of them seen just once; the ten biggest clones take up 23%. The specimen was PBMCs, collected on the day of the yellow fever booster vaccination. The sequence came from a man younger than 35 who received the YFV17D yellow fever vaccine.

CDR3 region: CASRYRSTNEKLFF. The CDR3 DNA reads TGTGCCAGCAGGTACCGATCAACTAATGAAAAACTGTTTTTT. The V and J genes are TRBV6-6 and TRBJ1-4; no clear D. The ends were cut back, 6 bases at V and 0 bases at J, with 8 bases in the middle. The CDR3 has 14 amino acids. Germline CDR1 reads MNHNY; CDR2 reads SVGAGI (reference sequence).